This note documents a single TCR beta chain sequence. This specimen belongs to a study of blood T cell repertoires in COVID-19. Turning to the study itself: The United States, Italy and Spain supplied acute and convalescent COVID-19 samples. The cDNA or gDNA used as material had been derived from T cells, B-cell-depleted T cells, or PBMCs.

In the original analysis: Reference gene primers were amplified, and this amplification served to estimate nucleated cell counts. TCRdb's table, derived via immunoSEQ multiplex PCR, lists solely in-frame clones and lacks some. V, J and clone size are those of that table, while D and trimming were read from the DNA. The sample has about 270,000 clones; more than 75% are singletons. This clonotype was sampled from a man in his forties or fifties who had recovered from COVID-19. What was sequenced was peripheral blood.

CDR3 nucleotides: TGTGCCAGCAGCTCAGGGACTAGCGTAAAGACCCAGTACTTC. Translated: CASSSGTSVKTQYF. V and J are TRBV2 and TRBJ2-5; 10 nucleotides line up with TRBD2. The length of the CDR3 is 14 residues. Germline CDR1 is SNHLY and CDR2 is FYNNEI. Trimming at V came to 6 bases and at J to 6 bases, leaving 7 bases not matched to a gene.